A single sample is the source of the 20 T cell receptor beta chains below, sequenced in a study of CD8 T cells in ankylosing spondylitis. TCRdb re-analysed the 5' RACE reads in MiXCR, keeping a single row per CDR3 protein. The data contain around 770,000 distinct CDR3 sequences, over 9.5% of them singletons. No antigens are known for them. General study findings and limits: A TCR beta motif of several highly homologous variants seemed to mark ankylosing spondylitis blood.

The sequenced material came from blood, either unsorted or a sorted T cell fraction (not recorded which). The receptors shown here come from a male donor with ankylosing spondylitis.

This clonotype turned up a few times. The chain uses TRBV20-1 and TRBJ2-1, with 7 bases identical to TRBD1. The germline gives CDR1 DFQATT, CDR2 SNEGSKA (reference sequence). Germline trimming cut 4 bases from V and 6 bases from J; bases unmatched to any gene: 6. This CDR3 is built from 13 residues. CDR3 loop: CSAKLPGGNEQFF. The CDR3 DNA reads TGCAGTGCTAAACTTCCAGGGGGCAATGAGCAGTTCTTC.

In its sample, this clonotype was seen many times. The CDR3 loop reads CAISEGATNEKLFF. CDR3 coding DNA: TGTGCCATCAGCGAGGGAGCAACTAATGAAAAACTGTTTTTT. This chain joins TRBV10-3 and TRBJ1-4; D remains ambiguous. CDR3 length equals 14 residues. Trimming took 6 bases from V and 0 from J, leaving 8 bases between them. Germline V gene data show CDR1 as ENHRY and CDR2 as SYGVKD.

This clonotype was counted at least ten times. The chain carries TRBV29-1 and TRBJ2-7; a possible D gene is TRBD1 (5 bases). The CDR3 runs to 15 residues. Germline lookup yields CDR1 SQVTM and CDR2 ANQGSEA. V lost 1 base and J 6 bases, leaving 19 bases between the germline ends. The CDR3: CSVEGWAGSNSEQYF. The CDR3 DNA sequence: TGCAGCGTTGAAGGTTGGGCAGGGTCTAACTCCGAGCAGTACTTC.

This clonotype has just a few counts. V is TRBV20-1 and J is TRBJ1-6; D possibly corresponds to TRBD1 (5 bases). Trimming took off 3 bases at V and 9 bases at J, with 12 bases between the two ends. This CDR3 spans 13 amino acids. Germline assignment: CDR1 DFQATT and CDR2 SNEGSKA (reference sequence). The CDR3 DNA sequence: TGCAGTGCTAGGCAGGCGGGGGGTTCACCCCTCCACTTT. This gives the protein CSARQAGGSPLHF.

This clonotype was seen many times. This rearrangement joins TRBV7-2 to TRBJ2-7; tentatively, D is TRBD1 (5 bases). The germline V gene encodes CDR1 SGHTA and CDR2 FQGNSA. This CDR3 has 15 residues. The ends were cut back, 2 bases at V and 4 bases at J, with 15 bases in the middle. CDR3 amino acids: CASSLQSLQGYEQYF. DNA for the CDR3: TGTGCCAGCAGCTTACAGTCCCTCCAGGGTTACGAGCAGTACTTC.

There are a few counts of this clonotype. The CDR3 coding sequence is TGTGCCAGCAGAACCGGAGGAACACTGAAGGCTTTCTTT. It yields the protein CASRTGGTLKAFF. The rearrangement joins TRBV6-1 to TRBJ1-1; D is unresolved. The CDR3 sequence is 13 residues long. V lost 6 bases, J lost 11 bases, and 19 bases lay in between. Germline loops: CDR1 MNHNS, CDR2 SASEGT.

This clonotype was detected a few times. The chain uses TRBV15 and TRBJ1-2; no firm D call. There are 15 residues in the CDR3. Germline V lookup: CDR1 LNHNV, CDR2 YYDKDF (reference sequence). The ends were cut back, 0 bases at V and 4 bases at J, with 12 bases in the middle. CDR3 sequence reads: CATSRDLTDRYGYTF. CDR3 DNA: TGTGCCACCAGCAGAGATCTTACGGATCGCTATGGCTACACCTTC.

This clonotype was counted many times. V usage is TRBV20-1 and J usage is TRBJ1-4; TRBD1 might be the D (6 bases). Germline-derived CDR1 and CDR2 are DFQATT and SNEGSKA (reference sequence). CDR3 size: 14 residues. Trimming left V 3 bases short and J 8 bases short, with 16 bases between. This CDR3 is CSASNRETDEKLFF. The CDR3, as DNA: TGCAGTGCTAGTAACAGGGAAACGGACGAAAAACTGTTTTTT.

This clonotype appeared a few times. This chain links TRBV20-1 with TRBJ2-7, with 8 bases lining up with TRBD1. With 3 bases clipped from V and 2 bases from J, the junction kept 6 bases outside the gene matches. This CDR3 is 14 amino acids long. The germline V gene encodes CDR1 DFQATT and CDR2 SNEGSKA (reference sequence). The DNA of the CDR3 is TGCAGTGCTAGCAAAGACAGGGGCCCCTACGAGCAGTACTTC. Its protein product is CSASKDRGPYEQYF.

This clonotype was seen a handful of times. This chain links TRBV5-1 with TRBJ2-7; the D gene could be TRBD1 or TRBD2 (5 bases each). Germline CDR1 and CDR2: SGHRS and YFSETQ. The CDR3 is 13 amino acids. V was cut by 0 bases and J by 6 bases, with 10 bases left in between. CDR3 region: CASSLEWGREQYF. The DNA for the CDR3 is TGCGCCAGCAGCTTGGAGTGGGGACGCGAGCAGTACTTC.

The table lists this clonotype with a count of one. The chain couples TRBV10-3 to TRBJ2-1; TRBD2 matches at 10 bases. This CDR3 contains 14 residues. Germline V lookup: CDR1 ENHRY, CDR2 SYGVKD. With V trimmed by 10 bases and J by 5 bases, 8 bases remained unmatched. CDR3 coding DNA: TGTGCCACCCAGCTTCTAGCGGGAGACAATGAGCAGTTCTTC. It codes for CATQLLAGDNEQFF.

This clonotype was seen a handful of times. The chain couples TRBV7-2 to TRBJ2-7; D may be TRBD1 or TRBD2 (5 bases each). The germline gives CDR1 SGHTA, CDR2 FQGNSA. There are 15 residues in the CDR3. Between the trimmed V and J ends, which lost 5 bases and 0 bases, there was a span of 14 bases. This chain's CDR3 is CASSLEGWGSYEQYF. The CDR3 nucleotides read TGTGCCAGCAGCCTAGAGGGGTGGGGCTCCTACGAGCAGTACTTC.

The genes are TRBV20-1 and TRBJ1-4; 7 bases match TRBD1. CDR3 length: 13 residues. Germline assignment: CDR1 DFQATT and CDR2 SNEGSKA (reference sequence). V shed 7 bases and J 8 bases; nucleotides not matched to a gene: 10. CDR3: CSVSQGDREKLFF. The DNA for the CDR3 is TGCAGTGTCAGTCAGGGGGATCGGGAAAAACTGTTTTTT.

This clonotype was picked up many times. V and J are TRBV20-1 and TRBJ2-5, with 11 positions matching TRBD2. CDR1 and CDR2 from the germline V gene are DFQATT and SNEGSKA (reference sequence). The trim removed 3 bases at V and 5 bases at J, leaving 8 bases unmatched. The length of the CDR3 is 15 residues. The CDR3 protein is CSARQTSGSGETQYF. The CDR3 DNA sequence: TGCAGTGCTAGGCAAACTAGCGGGAGTGGTGAGACCCAGTACTTC.

The V and J genes are TRBV7-9 and TRBJ2-1; D is undetermined. This CDR3 spans 11 amino acids. Trimming left V 3 bases short and J 8 bases short, with 5 bases between. The germline CDR1 and CDR2 sequences are SEHNR and FQNEAQ (reference sequence). The CDR3 reads CASSFQHEQFF. For the CDR3, the DNA is TGTGCCAGCAGCTTTCAACATGAGCAGTTCTTC. The entire variable domain, with the rest obtained from reference TRBV7-9 and TRBJ2-1, is as follows: DTGVSQNPRHKITKRGQNVTFRCDPISEHNRLYWYRQTLGQGPEFLTYFQNEAQLEKSRLLSDRFSAERPKGSFSTLEIQRTEQGDSAMYLCASSFQHEQFFGPGTRLTVL.

This clonotype came up many times. V and J are TRBV20-1 and TRBJ1-2, with D tentatively TRBD1 (5 bases). The germline V gene has CDR1 DFQATT and CDR2 SNEGSKA (reference sequence). The V end lost 6 bases, the J end lost 8 bases, and 22 bases lay between the germline ends. The CDR3 runs 14 residues. The CDR3 sequence is CSATNQGAISGYTF. The CDR3 DNA reads as TGCAGTGCAACCAACCAAGGGGCCATTTCGGGCTACACCTTC.

Only a few counts were recorded for this clonotype. The genes are TRBV2 and TRBJ1-1; tentatively, D is TRBD1 (5 bases). V shed 5 bases and J shed 1 base, with 14 bases lying between them. Germline V lookup: CDR1 SNHLY, CDR2 FYNNEI. CDR3 length equals 15 residues. CDR3 nucleotide sequence: TGTGCCAGCAGTCATGGGGACTCTCAGAACACTGAAGCTTTCTTT. This translates into CASSHGDSQNTEAFF.

The table lists this clonotype with a few counts. The CDR3 nucleotides are TGTGCCAGCAGCTTAGGGTGGGGAGGCAGCACAGATACGCAGTATTTT. Translating it yields CASSLGWGGSTDTQYF. The chain is built from TRBV7-6 and TRBJ2-3; D possibly corresponds to TRBD2 (6 bases). V lost 1 base and J lost 0, with 11 bases in between. The CDR3 sequence is 16 residues long. Per the germline V gene, CDR1 is SGHVS and CDR2 is FNYEAQ.

At least ten counts were recorded for this clonotype. This rearrangement joins TRBV29-1 to TRBJ2-7, with a tentative D call TRBD2 (5 bases). The length of the CDR3 is 13 residues. V was shortened by 7 bases and J by 5 bases, with 18 bases between the two germline ends. Per the germline V gene, CDR1 is SQVTM and CDR2 is ANQGSEA. DNA of the CDR3: TGCAGCGGCGGAAACGGGGTGAGCCACGAGCAGTACTTC. Protein product: CSGGNGVSHEQYF.

This clonotype was found a few times. J is TRBJ2-3 and V is TRBV7-3, with 8 bases fitting TRBD2. This CDR3 is 16 amino acids long. V lost 5 bases, J lost 6 bases, and 13 bases stayed unmatched. Germline V gene sequence: CDR1 SGHTA, CDR2 FQGTGA. For the CDR3, the DNA is TGTGCCAGCAGCCCCGGAAGGAGCGGGGGACACGATACGCAGTATTTT. The encoded protein is CASSPGRSGGHDTQYF.